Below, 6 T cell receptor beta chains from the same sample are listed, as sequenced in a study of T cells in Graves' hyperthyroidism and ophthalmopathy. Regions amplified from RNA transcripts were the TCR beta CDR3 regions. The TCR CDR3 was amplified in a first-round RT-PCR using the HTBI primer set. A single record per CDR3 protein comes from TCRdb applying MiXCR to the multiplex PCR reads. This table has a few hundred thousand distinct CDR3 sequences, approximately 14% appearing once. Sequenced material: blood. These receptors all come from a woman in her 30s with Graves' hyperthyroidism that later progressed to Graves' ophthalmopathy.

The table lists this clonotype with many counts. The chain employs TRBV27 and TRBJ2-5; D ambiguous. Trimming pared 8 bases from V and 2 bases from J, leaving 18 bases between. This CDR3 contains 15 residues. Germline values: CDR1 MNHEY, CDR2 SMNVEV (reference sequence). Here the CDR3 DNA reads TGTGCCAGCGGTGTCAGCAGGACCCTTCAAGAGACCCAGTACTTC. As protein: CASGVSRTLQETQYF.

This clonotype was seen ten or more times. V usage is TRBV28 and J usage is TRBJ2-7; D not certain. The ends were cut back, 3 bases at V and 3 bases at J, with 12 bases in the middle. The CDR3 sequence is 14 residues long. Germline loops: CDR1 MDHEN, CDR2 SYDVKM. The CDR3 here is CASSLSGTFYEQYF. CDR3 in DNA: TGTGCCAGCAGTTTGAGTGGCACTTTCTACGAGCAGTACTTC.

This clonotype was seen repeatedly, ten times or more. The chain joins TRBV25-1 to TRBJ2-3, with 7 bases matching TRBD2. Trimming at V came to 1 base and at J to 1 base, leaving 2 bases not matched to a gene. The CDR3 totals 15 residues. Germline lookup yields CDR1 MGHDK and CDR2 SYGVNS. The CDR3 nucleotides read TGTGCCAGCAGTGAATGGCTAGCGGGCACAGATACGCAGTATTTT. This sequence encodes CASSEWLAGTDTQYF.

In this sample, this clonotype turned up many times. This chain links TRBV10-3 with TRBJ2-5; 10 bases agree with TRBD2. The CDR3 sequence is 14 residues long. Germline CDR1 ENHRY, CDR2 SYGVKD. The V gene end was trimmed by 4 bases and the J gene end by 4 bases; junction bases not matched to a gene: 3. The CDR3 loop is CAISAGTSAETQYF. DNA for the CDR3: TGTGCCATCAGTGCAGGGACTAGCGCAGAGACCCAGTACTTC.

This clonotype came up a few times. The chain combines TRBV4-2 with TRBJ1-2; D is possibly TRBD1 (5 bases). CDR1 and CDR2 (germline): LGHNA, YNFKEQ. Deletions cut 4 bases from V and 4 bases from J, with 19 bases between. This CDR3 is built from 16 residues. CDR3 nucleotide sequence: TGTGCCAGCAGCCCCAGGTTCCAGGGACTCCCCTATGGCTACACCTTC. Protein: CASSPRFQGLPYGYTF.

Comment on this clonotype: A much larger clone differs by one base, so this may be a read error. Written as DNA, the CDR3 is TGCGCCAGCAGTGGGTCGTACACTGAAGCTTTCTTT. This encodes CASSGSYTEAFF. The chain employs TRBV10-2 and TRBJ1-1; D is ambiguous. The CDR3 has 12 residues. The ends were cut back, 4 bases at V and 3 bases at J, with 6 bases in the middle. Germline assignment: CDR1 WSHSY and CDR2 SAAADI.